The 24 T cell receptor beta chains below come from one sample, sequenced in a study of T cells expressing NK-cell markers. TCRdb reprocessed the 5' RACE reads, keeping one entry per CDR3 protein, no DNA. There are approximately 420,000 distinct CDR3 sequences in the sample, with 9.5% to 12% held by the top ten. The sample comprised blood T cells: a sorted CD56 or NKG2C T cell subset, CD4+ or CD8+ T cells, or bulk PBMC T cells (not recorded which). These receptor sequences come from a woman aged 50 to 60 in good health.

CDR3 in amino acids: CAIPGRDRVGYTF. The chain has TRBV10-3 and TRBJ1-2; the TRBD1 assignment by TCRdb is unverifiable without DNA. This CDR3 region has 13 residues. Germline V gene lookup returns CDR1 ENHRY and CDR2 SYGVKD.

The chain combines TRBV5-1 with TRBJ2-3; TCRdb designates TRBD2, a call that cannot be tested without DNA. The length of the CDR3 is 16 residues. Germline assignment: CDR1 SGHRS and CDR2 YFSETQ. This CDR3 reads CASSSTPSVSTDTQYF.

CDR3 protein: CASSYDGFTGELFF. The chain uses TRBV6-6 and TRBJ2-2. CDR1 and CDR2 (germline): MNHNY, SVGAGI (reference sequence). The CDR3 spans 14 residues.

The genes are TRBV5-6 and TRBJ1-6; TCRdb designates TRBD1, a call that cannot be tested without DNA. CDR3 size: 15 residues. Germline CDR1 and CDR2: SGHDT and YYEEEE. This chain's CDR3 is CASSLFDRVGSPLHF.

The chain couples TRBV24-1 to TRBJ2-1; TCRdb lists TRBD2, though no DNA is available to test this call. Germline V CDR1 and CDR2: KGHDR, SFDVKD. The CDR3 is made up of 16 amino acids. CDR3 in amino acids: CATSDPGPGSGNEQFF.

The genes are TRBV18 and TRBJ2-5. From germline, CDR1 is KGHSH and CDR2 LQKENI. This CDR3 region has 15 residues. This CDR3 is CASSPRHQVGETQYF.

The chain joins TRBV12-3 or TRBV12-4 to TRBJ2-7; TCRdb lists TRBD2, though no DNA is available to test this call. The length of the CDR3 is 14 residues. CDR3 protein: CASSESGRQREQYF.

This chain's CDR3 is CASSQGQVTGYTF. The V gene is TRBV3-1, the J gene TRBJ1-2; no DNA is available, so the TRBD1 call from TCRdb remains unchecked. The CDR3 is 13 residues long. Germline lookup yields CDR1 LGHDT and CDR2 YNNKEL (reference sequence).

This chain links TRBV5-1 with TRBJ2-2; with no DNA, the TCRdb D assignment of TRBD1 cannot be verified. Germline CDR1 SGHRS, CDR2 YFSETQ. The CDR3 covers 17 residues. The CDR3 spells CASSLVDGQGNPGELFF.

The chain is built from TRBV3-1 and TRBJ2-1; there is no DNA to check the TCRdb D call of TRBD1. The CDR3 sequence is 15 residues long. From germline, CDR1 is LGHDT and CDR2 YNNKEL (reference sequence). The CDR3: CASSQQGAFLNEQFF.

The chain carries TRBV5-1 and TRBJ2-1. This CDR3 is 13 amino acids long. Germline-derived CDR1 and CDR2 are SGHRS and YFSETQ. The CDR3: CASSLVVVDEQFF.

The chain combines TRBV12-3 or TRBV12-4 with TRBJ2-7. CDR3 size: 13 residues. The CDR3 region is CASSLNTNYEQYF.

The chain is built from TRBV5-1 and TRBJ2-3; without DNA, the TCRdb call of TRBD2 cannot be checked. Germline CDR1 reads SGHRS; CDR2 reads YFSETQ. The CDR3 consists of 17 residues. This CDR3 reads CASSSWTSGRGADTQYF.

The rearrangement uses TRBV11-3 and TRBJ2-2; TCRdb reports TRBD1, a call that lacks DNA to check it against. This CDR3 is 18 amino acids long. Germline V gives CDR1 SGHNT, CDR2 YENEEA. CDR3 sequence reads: CASSSPGATSENTGELFF.

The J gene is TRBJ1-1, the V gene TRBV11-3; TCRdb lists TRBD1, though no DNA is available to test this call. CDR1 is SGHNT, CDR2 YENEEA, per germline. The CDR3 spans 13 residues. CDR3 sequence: CASSLIWGAEAFF.

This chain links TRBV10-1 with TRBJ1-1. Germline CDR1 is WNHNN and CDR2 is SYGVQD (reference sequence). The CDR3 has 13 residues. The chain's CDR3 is CASRSQMNTEAFF.

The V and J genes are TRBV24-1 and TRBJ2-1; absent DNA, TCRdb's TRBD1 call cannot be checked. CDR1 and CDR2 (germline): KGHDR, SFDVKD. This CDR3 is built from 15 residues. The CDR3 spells CATSEAGTGGGEQFF.

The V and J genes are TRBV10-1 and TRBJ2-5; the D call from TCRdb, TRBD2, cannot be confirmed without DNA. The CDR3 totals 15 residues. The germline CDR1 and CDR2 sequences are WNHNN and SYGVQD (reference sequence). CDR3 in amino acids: CASSAGKREQETQYF.

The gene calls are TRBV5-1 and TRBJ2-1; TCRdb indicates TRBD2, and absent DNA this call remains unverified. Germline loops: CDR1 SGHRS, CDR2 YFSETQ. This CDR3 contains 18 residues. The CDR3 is CASSLVKLGLADYNEQFF. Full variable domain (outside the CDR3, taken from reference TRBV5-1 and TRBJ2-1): KAGVTQTPRYLIKTRGQQVTLSCSPISGHRSVSWYQQTPGQGLQFLFEYFSETQRNKGNFPGRFSGRQFSNSRSEMNVSTLELGDSALYLCASSLVKLGLADYNEQFFGPGTRLTVL.

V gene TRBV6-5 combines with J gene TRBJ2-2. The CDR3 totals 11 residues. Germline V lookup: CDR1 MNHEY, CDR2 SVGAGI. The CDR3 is CASAASRELFF.

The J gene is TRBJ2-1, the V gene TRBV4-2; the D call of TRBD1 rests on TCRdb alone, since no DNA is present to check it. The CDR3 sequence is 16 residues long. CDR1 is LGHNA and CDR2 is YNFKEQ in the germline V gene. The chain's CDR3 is CASSLDSGTGNNEQFF.

The CDR3 reads CASSRGLVNEQFF. V usage is TRBV7-3 and J usage is TRBJ2-1; TCRdb's D gene call, TRBD2, goes unchecked for lack of DNA. Germline V gene lookup returns CDR1 SGHTA and CDR2 FQGTGA. The CDR3 loop spans 13 amino acids. The full variable domain, its missing parts supplied by reference TRBV7-3 and TRBJ2-1, is GAGVSQTPSNKVTEKGKYVELRCDPISGHTALYWYRQSLGQGPEFLIYFQGTGAADDSGLPNDRFFAVRPEGSVSTLKIQRTERGDSAVYLCASSRGLVNEQFFGPGTRLTVL.

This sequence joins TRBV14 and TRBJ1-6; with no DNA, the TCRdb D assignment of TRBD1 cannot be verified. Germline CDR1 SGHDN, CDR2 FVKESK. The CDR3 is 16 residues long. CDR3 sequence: CASSLGQETRNSPLHF.

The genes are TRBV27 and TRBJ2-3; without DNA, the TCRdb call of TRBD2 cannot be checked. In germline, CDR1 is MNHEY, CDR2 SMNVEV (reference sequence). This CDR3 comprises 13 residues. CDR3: CASRGTSGSMQYF.